This T cell receptor (beta chain) was retrieved from a study of technical replicates of blood from several donors. The data were produced by immunoSEQ multiplex PCR, yet TCRdb's version contains in-frame clones alone and is incomplete. The data contain about 78,000 clones, 90% to 95% of them seen just once; the ten biggest clones take up about 0.41%. Between the trimmed V and J ends, which lost 7 bases and 5 bases, there was a span of 12 bases. Germline CDR1 reads SQVTM; CDR2 reads ANQGSEA. This CDR3 has 12 amino acids. The TCR was taken from a human donor in good health. Sample: T cells isolated from PBMCs. The chain joins TRBV29-1 to TRBJ2-1; D call uncertain. As DNA, the CDR3 is TGCAGCGGATTTGGCGGAGACAATGAGCAGTTCTTC. This gives the protein CSGFGGDNEQFF.